This T cell receptor (beta chain) was documented in a study of T cell responses to AZD1222 COVID-19 vaccine. Turning to the study itself: Analyses pooled second doses at about 4 or about 12 weeks. General study results and limits: Possibly, clonal diversity was underestimated; donors were largely white British and included more females.

This clone was seen once. What it recognizes is unknown. Produced via immunoSEQ multiplex PCR; TCRdb's table is partial and in-frame only. The sample includes about 170,000 clones, more than 85% of them seen just once. Per the germline V gene, CDR1 is MNHEY and CDR2 is SMNVEV (reference sequence). The CDR3 sequence is 16 residues long. The V gene lost 3 bases and the J gene lost 6 bases, with 18 bases spanning the gap. The rearrangement links TRBV27 to TRBJ2-1, with D perhaps TRBD1 or TRBD2 (5 bases each). The sample here was peripheral blood, taken on day 0 of AZD1222 vaccination. The TCR originated in an adult in good health. In nucleotides, the CDR3 is TGTGCCAGCAGTTTGTCTCCCGGTCTGGGGGTCAATGAGCAGTTCTTC. Translating it yields CASSLSPGLGVNEQFF.